This TCR beta chain was identified in a study of blood T cell repertoires in COVID-19. Study-wide background: The analysed material was cDNA or gDNA that came from T cells, B-cell-depleted T cells, or PBMCs.

Authors' data handling: It was from reference gene primer amplification that nucleated cell counts were estimated. The repertoire was sequenced with immunoSEQ multiplex PCR; TCRdb's copy has only in-frame clones and lacks some. The V and J calls and clone size are taken from that table; D and trimming were inferred from the DNA. Altogether tens of thousands of clones are present, around 86% being singletons, with the ten largest covering 4.5% to 5.5%. Germline trimming cut 5 bases from V and 2 bases from J; bases unmatched to any gene: 14. Germline lookup yields CDR1 SGHVS and CDR2 FNYEAQ. CDR3 length: 18 residues.

The rearrangement joins TRBV7-6 to TRBJ2-3, with 9 nucleotides matching TRBD2. Sequenced input: peripheral blood. The source of this sequence is a woman of 80 years or more with acute or convalescent COVID-19. The CDR3, as DNA: TGTGCCAGCAGCCCACTGAGGCTAGCGGGGAGATACACAGATACGCAGTATTTT. As protein: CASSPLRLAGRYTDTQYF. The full variable domain, its missing parts supplied by reference TRBV7-6 and TRBJ2-3, is GAGVSQSPRYKVTKRGQDVALRCDPISGHVSLYWYRQALGQGPEFLTYFNYEAQQDKSGLPNDRFSAERPEGSISTLTIQRTEQRDSAMYRCASSPLRLAGRYTDTQYFGPGTRLTVL.